The clone carrying this T cell receptor beta chain was counted at least ten times. Trimming cost V 3 bases and J 7 bases, with 13 bases left between them. The CDR3 has 13 amino acids. This sample's TCRbeta library carried unique molecular identifier barcodes. TCRdb redid the calling of the PCR reads with MiXCR, one entry per CDR3 protein. Of roughly 200,000 distinct CDR3 sequences listed, roughly 7% are singletons. These data are taken from a study of T-cell reconstitution after alpha-beta-depleted transplantation in children. The origin of this receptor is a boy younger than 10 with acute lymphoblastic leukemia, due to receive a stem cell transplant. The chain links TRBV12-3 or TRBV12-4 to TRBJ2-7; D possibly corresponds to TRBD1 (5 bases). The material was PBMCs, obtained before TCRalphabeta/CD19-depleted stem cell transplant. The CDR3, as DNA: TGTGCCAGCAGTTTTTCCCAGGGATCGGAGCAGTACTTC. This translates into CASSFSQGSEQYF.